This record covers a single TCR beta chain. This sample is part of a study of blood T cell repertoires in COVID-19. Study-level background: COVID-19 samples from acute and convalescent phases originated in the United States, Italy and Spain. T cells, B-cell-depleted T cells, or PBMCs supplied cDNA or gDNA.

In the study's own analysis: Researchers report that nucleated cell counts were estimated from reference gene primer amplification. Repertoires were generated with immunoSEQ multiplex PCR, while TCRdb's copy carries only in-frame clones and drops some. D and trimming were read from the DNA, whereas the V and J calls and clone size are those reported in that table. In the table there are about 200,000 clones, over 60% of which are singletons. Germline CDR1 reads LNHDA; CDR2 reads SQIVND (reference sequence). The J segment lost 7 bases and the V segment lost 6 bases, leaving 6 bases of the junction unmatched. This CDR3 has 14 amino acids.

Sequenced material: peripheral blood. The TCR originated in a woman aged 70-85 years with acute or convalescent COVID-19. The chain links TRBV19 to TRBJ1-5, with 10 bases identical to TRBD1. As DNA, the CDR3 is TGTGCCAGTAGATTGACAGGGGGCGGGCAGCCCCAGCATTTT. Its protein is CASRLTGGGQPQHF.